This T cell receptor beta chain was sequenced for a study of identical twins. This clonotype has at least ten counts. Antigen specificity is unknown. V was trimmed by 1 base and J by 1 base, leaving 5 bases between them. CDR3 length: 13 residues. General study findings and limits: Beta out-of-frame sequences showed weaker excess twin sharing.

Unique molecular identifiers were present on the cDNA, which also gained a universal primer site by template switching. TCRdb reprocessed the 5' RACE reads via MiXCR and lists one record per CDR3 protein. In the table there are about 220,000 distinct CDR3 sequences, approximately 6.8% of which are singletons. The sample was also reused in another study, on yellow fever vaccine responses in identical twins. That paper adds: After vaccination, twins' T cell response reportedly seemed partly convergent, partly personalized.

The chain recombines TRBV12-3 or TRBV12-4 with TRBJ2-7; no definite D call. Source material: CD8+ T cells sorted from blood. The sequence was obtained from a woman younger than 35 in good health. CDR3 sequence (DNA): TGTGCCAGCAGTTTAGGCGGATCCTACGAGCAGTACTTC. This gives the protein CASSLGGSYEQYF.